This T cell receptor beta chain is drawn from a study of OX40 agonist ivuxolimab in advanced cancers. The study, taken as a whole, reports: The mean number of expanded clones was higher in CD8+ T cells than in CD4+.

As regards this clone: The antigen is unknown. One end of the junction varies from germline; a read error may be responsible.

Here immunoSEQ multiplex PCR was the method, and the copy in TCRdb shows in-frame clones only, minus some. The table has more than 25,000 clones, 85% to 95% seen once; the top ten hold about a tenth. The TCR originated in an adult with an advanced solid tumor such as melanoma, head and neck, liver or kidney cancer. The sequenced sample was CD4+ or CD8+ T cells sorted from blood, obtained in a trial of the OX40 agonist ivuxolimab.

For the CDR3, the DNA is TGTGCCAGTGGTATACCAGACTCTGGGGCCAACGTCCTGACTTTC. Translation: CASGIPDSGANVLTF. The chain combines TRBV19 with TRBJ2-6; D not resolved. The CDR3 contains 15 residues. The germline CDR1 and CDR2 sequences are LNHDA and SQIVND (reference sequence).